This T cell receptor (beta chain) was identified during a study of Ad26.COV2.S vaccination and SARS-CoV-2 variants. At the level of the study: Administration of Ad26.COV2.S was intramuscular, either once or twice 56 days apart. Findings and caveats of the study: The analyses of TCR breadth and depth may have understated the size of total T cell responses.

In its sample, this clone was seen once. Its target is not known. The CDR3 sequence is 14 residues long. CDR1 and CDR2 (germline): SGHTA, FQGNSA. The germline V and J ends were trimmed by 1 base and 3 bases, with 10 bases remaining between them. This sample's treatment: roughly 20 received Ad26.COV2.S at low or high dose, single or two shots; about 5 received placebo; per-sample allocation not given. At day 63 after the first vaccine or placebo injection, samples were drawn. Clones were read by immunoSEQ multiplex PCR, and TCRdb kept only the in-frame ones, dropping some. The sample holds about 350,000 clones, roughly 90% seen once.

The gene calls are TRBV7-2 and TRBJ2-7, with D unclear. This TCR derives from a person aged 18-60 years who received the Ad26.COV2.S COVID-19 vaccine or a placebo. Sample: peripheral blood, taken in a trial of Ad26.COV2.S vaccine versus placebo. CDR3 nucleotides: TGTGCCAGCAGCTTAGTTGTTCCCTACTACGAGCAGTACTTC. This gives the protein CASSLVVPYYEQYF.